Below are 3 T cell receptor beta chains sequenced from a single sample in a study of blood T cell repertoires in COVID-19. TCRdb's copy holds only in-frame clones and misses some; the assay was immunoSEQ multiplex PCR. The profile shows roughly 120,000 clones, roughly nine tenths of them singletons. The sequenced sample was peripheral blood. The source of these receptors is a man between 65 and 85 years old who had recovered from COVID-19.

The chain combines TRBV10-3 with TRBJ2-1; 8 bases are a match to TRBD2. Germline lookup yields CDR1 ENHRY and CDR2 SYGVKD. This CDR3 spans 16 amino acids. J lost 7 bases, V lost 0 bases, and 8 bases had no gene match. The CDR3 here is CAISESVFGGENEQFF. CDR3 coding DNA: TGTGCCATCAGTGAGTCGGTTTTCGGGGGGGAGAATGAGCAGTTCTTC.

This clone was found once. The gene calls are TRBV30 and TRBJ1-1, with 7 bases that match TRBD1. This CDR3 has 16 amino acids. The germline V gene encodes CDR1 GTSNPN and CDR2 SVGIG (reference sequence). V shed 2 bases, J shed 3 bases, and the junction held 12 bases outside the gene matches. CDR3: CAWSNRDRLWDTEAFF. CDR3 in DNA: TGTGCCTGGAGTAACCGGGACAGACTGTGGGACACTGAAGCTTTCTTT.

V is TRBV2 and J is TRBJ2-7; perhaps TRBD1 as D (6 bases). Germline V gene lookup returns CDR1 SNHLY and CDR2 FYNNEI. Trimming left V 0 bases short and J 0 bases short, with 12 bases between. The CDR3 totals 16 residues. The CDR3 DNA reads TGTGCCAGCAGTGAAGCGGGTACAGGGAACTCCTACGAGCAGTACTTC. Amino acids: CASSEAGTGNSYEQYF.